This T cell receptor beta chain was profiled in a study of blood T cell repertoires in COVID-19. Across the study: Acute-phase and convalescent COVID-19 samples originated in the United States, Italy and Spain. The cDNA or gDNA used as material had been derived from T cells, B-cell-depleted T cells, or PBMCs.

This CDR3 spans 13 amino acids. With 5 bases removed from V and 0 bases from J, the gap between germline ends came to 5 bases. From germline, CDR1 is GTSNPN and CDR2 SVGIG (reference sequence). Per the original methods: Reference gene primer amplification gave estimated nucleated cell counts. Profiled with immunoSEQ multiplex PCR; TCRdb holds only in-frame clones, not every one. V and J calls plus clone size are reproduced from that table; the DNA served to infer D and trimming. The sample records 180,000 or so clones, 84% being singletons. This clone is medium-sized (0.01 to 0.1%) within its sample. This sequence joins TRBV30 and TRBJ1-6; D is undetermined. The sequence derives from a human donor with acute or convalescent COVID-19. The donor label of this sample is uncertain. The material sequenced was peripheral blood. In DNA form, the CDR3 reads TGTGCCTGGTCGAGCTCCTATAATTCACCCCTCCACTTT. Translating it yields CAWSSSYNSPLHF.